A selection of T cell receptor beta chains follows, all from one sample in a study of T cell repertoires in cytomegalovirus infection. TCRdb re-analysed the reads in MiXCR, keeping a single row per CDR3 protein. In the table there are about 400,000 distinct CDR3 sequences, about a sixth of which are singletons. Sample: PBMCs. The receptor source for this set is a human donor in good health (CMV status not recorded). Some clones in this sample may be carry-over from other donors' samples. Both conserved end residues are part of each CDR3.

v_gene,CDR3aa
TRBV9,CASSVGPNTDTQYF
TRBV15,CATSRGYEGAGEQYF
TRBV6-2/TRBV6-3,CASLRGATDTQYF
TRBV11-3,CASSLEGLEGGSGQFF
TRBV7-2,CASSSDRAYNEQFF
TRBV11-2,CASSLVNAYNEQFF
TRBV7-2,CASSPQGDYNEQFF
TRBV14,CASSRGQDFLGGTNEKLFF
TRBV7-2,CASSPQASGGNPGELFF
TRBV12-3/TRBV12-4,CASSLGVPQETQYF
TRBV5-5,CASSSWSSRSEKLFF
TRBV4-1,CASSRSGRGDNEQFF
TRBV12-3/TRBV12-4,CASSFQSSGSPLHF
TRBV2,CASTLTAYEQYF
TRBV18,CASSPGLEGDEQFF
TRBV15,CATSRRTDTQYF
TRBV7-2,CASSPRDRGNIQYF
TRBV7-2,CASSSMTWVQFF
TRBV11-2,CASSLEGTGSTQPQHF
TRBV7-2,CASSLAPDRSGYGYTF
TRBV28,CASSTPTSGSSYNEQFF
TRBV7-8,CASSFSPGWSGNQPQHF
TRBV28,CASSPILKDTQYF
TRBV28,CASSLSAGQGGGSTDTQYF
TRBV12-3/TRBV12-4,CASSPRAGGSNQPQHF
TRBV4-3,CASSQDVQGGSPLHF
TRBV7-9,CASSRPGEGPYEQYF
TRBV7-2,CASNLAGSYEQYF
TRBV29-1,CSVGGGSYEQYF
TRBV7-6,CASTTTTSLETQYF
TRBV12-3/TRBV12-4,CASSLFLRGRDEQFF
TRBV12-3/TRBV12-4,CASSLNERRLFF
TRBV7-2,CASSLVGGSSYEQYF
TRBV12-3/TRBV12-4,CASTLGPSGSYEQYF
TRBV7-2,CASSLGGRGLPLHF
TRBV7-2,CASSLRTGLGTADTQYF
TRBV27,CAREGCEQFF
TRBV7-2,CASSLAGWGEKLFF
TRBV5-5,CASSLLDRTDTQYF
TRBV12-3/TRBV12-4,CASSWDSMNTEAFF